Below, 16 T cell receptor beta chains from the same sample are listed, as sequenced in a study of cytomegalovirus exposure and HLA in healthy donors. PCR used 60 Vbeta primers and 13 Jbeta primers. Sequencing used immunoSEQ multiplex PCR; TCRdb keeps in-frame clones, though not all of them. The sample spans about 50,000 clones; the ten largest clones claim roughly 12%. The sample comprised PBMCs. Every receptor here comes from a man aged 18 to 29 in good health and CMV-seropositive.

The gene calls are TRBV9 and TRBJ2-3; D uncertain. CDR1 is SGDLS and CDR2 is YYNGEE in the germline V gene. V was pared by 4 bases and J by 2 bases, with 11 bases between. CDR3 length: 14 amino acids. Here the CDR3 DNA reads TGTGCCAGCAGCCCCAGGCAGGACACAGATACGCAGTATTTT. Its translation is CASSPRQDTDTQYF.

This chain links TRBV28 with TRBJ2-5; tentative D call: TRBD1 (5 bases). CDR3 length: 14 amino acids. Between the trimmed V and J ends, which lost 3 bases and 5 bases, there was a span of 13 bases. Germline loops: CDR1 MDHEN, CDR2 SYDVKM. CDR3 sequence reads: CASSFSFAGETQYF. The CDR3 DNA reads TGTGCCAGCAGTTTTTCTTTCGCAGGGGAGACCCAGTACTTC.

The chain has TRBV10-1 and TRBJ2-1, with 7 bases identical to TRBD2. The CDR3 length is 16 residues. Germline V gene data show CDR1 as WNHNN and CDR2 as SYGVQD (reference sequence). Trimming removed 3 bases from V and 8 bases from J; junction bases left unmatched: 13. CDR3 in amino acids: CASSDGMGGGLHEQFF. The CDR3 nucleotides are TGCGCCAGCAGTGACGGCATGGGGGGAGGGTTGCATGAGCAGTTCTTC.

V and J are TRBV2 and TRBJ1-5; no clear D. The CDR3 has 14 residues. Germline assignment: CDR1 SNHLY and CDR2 FYNNEI. V was cut by 5 bases and J by 2 bases, with 10 bases left in between. The DNA of the CDR3 is TGTGCCAGCAGTCCGGAGGGTGGCAATCAGCCCCAGCATTTT. This gives the protein CASSPEGGNQPQHF.

The V gene is TRBV5-4, the J gene TRBJ2-7, with D tentatively TRBD2 (5 bases). The V and J ends lost 0 bases and 0 bases respectively, with 13 bases between them. CDR3 length: 16 amino acids. Looked up from germline, CDR1 is SGHNT and CDR2 is YYREEE (reference sequence). The CDR3 region has the DNA TGTGCCAGCAGCTTGGGGACTCCCCTTCGCTCCTACGAGCAGTACTTC. This sequence encodes CASSLGTPLRSYEQYF.

The chain combines TRBV6-1 with TRBJ2-7; the match to TRBD2 covers 8 bases. Germline V lookup: CDR1 MNHNS, CDR2 SASEGT. CDR3 size: 15 residues. The J segment lost 2 bases and the V segment lost 4 bases, leaving 7 bases of the junction unmatched. The CDR3 spells CASSASSGRTYEQYF. Here the CDR3 DNA reads TGTGCCAGCAGTGCTTCTAGCGGGCGCACCTACGAGCAGTACTTC.

The chain is built from TRBV30 and TRBJ2-5, with 12 bases fitting TRBD2. The CDR3 extends over 17 amino acids. With V trimmed by 3 bases and J by 11 bases, 19 bases remained unmatched. Germline CDR1 GTSNPN, CDR2 SVGIG (reference sequence). CDR3: CAWREPGLAGPVREQYF. CDR3 DNA: TGTGCCTGGAGGGAACCCGGACTAGCGGGGCCGGTACGTGAGCAGTACTTC.

The chain carries TRBV7-9 and TRBJ2-1; perhaps TRBD2 as D (5 bases). The V end lost 3 bases, the J end lost 9 bases, and 12 bases lay between the germline ends. CDR3 length: 13 amino acids. Germline CDR1 is SEHNR and CDR2 is FQNEAQ (reference sequence). Here the CDR3 DNA reads TGTGCCAGCAGCTTCCGGGGAGTTGGTGAGCAGTTCTTC. Its protein is CASSFRGVGEQFF.

The chain recombines TRBV9 with TRBJ1-5, with TRBD1 as a possible D gene (5 bases). The CDR3 is 15 residues long. Germline V gene sequence: CDR1 SGDLS, CDR2 YYNGEE. Trimming took 2 bases from V and 0 from J, leaving 9 bases between them. The CDR3 loop reads CASSVEGLSNQPQHF. DNA for the CDR3: TGTGCCAGCAGCGTCGAGGGACTTAGCAATCAGCCCCAGCATTTT.

This chain connects TRBV5-1 to TRBJ1-5, with D unclear. The germline V gene has CDR1 SGHRS and CDR2 YFSETQ. V was cut by 1 base and J by 5 bases, with 7 bases left in between. The CDR3 runs 13 residues. The CDR3 DNA reads TGCGCCAGCAGCTTGAATCCGGATCAGCCCCAGCATTTT. As protein: CASSLNPDQPQHF.

V usage is TRBV7-9 and J usage is TRBJ1-2, with a tentative D call TRBD1 (6 bases). Trimming removed 6 bases from V and 8 bases from J, with 16 bases in between. The CDR3 has 13 residues. The V gene's germline CDR1 is SEHNR and CDR2 FQNEAQ (reference sequence). The CDR3 sequence: CASRQAGAEGYTF. CDR3 sequence (DNA): TGTGCCAGCAGACAAGCAGGGGCGGAAGGCTACACCTTC. The entire variable domain, with the rest obtained from reference TRBV7-9 and TRBJ1-2, is as follows: DTGVSQNPRHKITKRGQNVTFRCDPISEHNRLYWYRQTLGQGPEFLTYFQNEAQLEKSRLLSDRFSAERPKGSFSTLEIQRTEQGDSAMYLCASRQAGAEGYTFGSGTRLTVV.

The J gene is TRBJ1-5, the V gene TRBV30; D is undetermined. Germline V gene lookup returns CDR1 GTSNPN and CDR2 SVGIG (reference sequence). The ends were cut back, 0 bases at V and 7 bases at J, with 10 bases in the middle. The CDR3 contains 13 residues. CDR3 sequence: CAWSVGGLQPQHF. CDR3 nucleotide sequence: TGTGCCTGGAGTGTCGGCGGACTACAGCCCCAGCATTTT.

The chain carries TRBV10-3 and TRBJ2-3; possible D gene TRBD2, 5 bases. There are 13 residues in the CDR3. CDR1 is ENHRY, CDR2 SYGVKD, per germline. V was cut by 8 bases and J by 1 base, with 10 bases left in between. CDR3 sequence reads: CAILPGGTDTQYF. CDR3 coding DNA: TGTGCCATCCTTCCCGGGGGCACAGATACGCAGTATTTT.

The chain couples TRBV11-3 to TRBJ2-7; perhaps TRBD1 as D (5 bases). The germline V gene has CDR1 SGHNT and CDR2 YENEEA. Trimming stripped 1 base from V and 2 bases from J, with 9 bases between. The CDR3 length is 14 residues. The CDR3 sequence: CASSLGGRAYEQYF. The CDR3 bases are TGTGCCAGCAGCTTAGGCGGCAGGGCCTACGAGCAGTACTTC.

In DNA, the CDR3 is TGTGCCAGTAGCACCCTAAACCAGGGGGGTAATCAGCCCCAGCATTTT. It yields the protein CASSTLNQGGNQPQHF. V usage is TRBV19 and J usage is TRBJ1-5, with 7 positions matching TRBD1. Germline V CDR1 and CDR2: LNHDA, SQIVND (reference sequence). The ends lost 6 bases at V and 4 bases at J; junction bases unmatched: 12. This CDR3 has 16 amino acids.

This chain connects TRBV15 to TRBJ1-4; D may be TRBD1 (5 bases). The CDR3 covers 16 residues. CDR1 and CDR2 from the germline V gene are LNHNV and YYDKDF (reference sequence). Between the trimmed V and J ends, which lost 3 bases and 0 bases, there was a span of 11 bases. The CDR3 DNA is TGTGCCACCAGCAGCTCCCCGACAGCAACTAATGAAAAACTGTTTTTT. This sequence encodes CATSSSPTATNEKLFF.